Shown below are 20 T cell receptor beta chains from a single sample sequenced in a study of shared clonotypes between healthy human individuals. TCRdb keeps only in-frame clones here, not all; method: immunoSEQ multiplex PCR. The repertoire holds some 740,000 clones, with about 92% as singletons. Terminally differentiated effector memory CD45RA+ cells were left out of the naive CD8 fraction, which was CD45RO-negative and positively selected for CCR7. The specimen sequenced was naive CD8+ T cells sorted from blood. All receptors derive from a man under 40 in good health.

This chain connects TRBV5-8 to TRBJ2-1; D is tentatively TRBD1 or TRBD2 (5 bases each). CDR3 length: 16 residues. Between the trimmed V and J ends, which lost 4 bases and 10 bases, there was a span of 24 bases. Germline assignment: CDR1 SGHTS and CDR2 YDEGEE. CDR3 residues: CASSPSGTEYNGEQFF. The CDR3 nucleotides read TGTGCCAGCAGCCCATCCGGGACGGAATACAATGGGGAGCAGTTCTTC.

Comments on this clone: Other DNA sequences in this specimen translate into the identical CDR3. The chain joins TRBV5-6 to TRBJ1-1; D is ambiguous. V lost 0 bases, J lost 1 base, and 4 bases lay in between. The CDR3 length is 13 residues. Germline V gene lookup returns CDR1 SGHDT and CDR2 YYEEEE. The CDR3: CASSLGTNTEAFF. The CDR3, as DNA: TGTGCCAGCAGCTTGGGGACGAACACTGAAGCTTTCTTT.

In its sample, this clone was seen once. CDR3 residues: CASSPSGAGEVYNEQFF. CDR3 nucleotides: TGTGCCAGCTCACCGTCTGGGGCGGGAGAGGTATACAATGAGCAGTTCTTC. This chain links TRBV18 with TRBJ2-1; 7 positions agree with TRBD2. Germline CDR1 is KGHSH and CDR2 is LQKENI. The J segment lost 4 bases and the V segment lost 3 bases, leaving 12 bases of the junction unmatched. The CDR3 has 17 amino acids. Filled out from reference TRBV18 and TRBJ2-1, the complete variable domain reads NAGVMQNPRHLVRRRGQEARLRCSPMKGHSHVYWYRQLPEEGLKFMVYLQKENIIDESGMPKERFSAEFPKEGPSILRIQQVVRGDSAAYFCASSPSGAGEVYNEQFFGPGTRLTVL.

The rearrangement links TRBV10-2 to TRBJ2-1; 8 bases are shared with TRBD2. Trimming took 6 bases from V and 2 from J; bases not matched to a gene: 6. The CDR3 spans 15 residues. In germline, CDR1 is WSHSY, CDR2 SAAADI. CDR3 loop: CASSTGTSTYNEQFF. The DNA for the CDR3 is TGCGCCAGCAGCACCGGGACTAGTACCTACAATGAGCAGTTCTTC.

The rearrangement uses TRBV15 and TRBJ2-1; a possible D gene is TRBD1 (5 bases). Trimming pared 0 bases from V and 6 bases from J, leaving 12 bases between. CDR3 length: 15 amino acids. Germline V gene lookup returns CDR1 LNHNV and CDR2 YYDKDF (reference sequence). The chain's CDR3 is CATSRDRGPLNEQFF. CDR3 nucleotides: TGTGCCACCAGCAGAGATAGGGGTCCCCTCAATGAGCAGTTCTTC.

This rearrangement joins TRBV7-9 to TRBJ1-2; D unresolved. The V end was cut by 5 bases, the J end by 5 bases, with 12 bases between. The germline V gene encodes CDR1 SEHNR and CDR2 FQNEAQ (reference sequence). The CDR3 covers 13 residues. The chain's CDR3 is CASSGGLGYGYTF. CDR3 nucleotides: TGTGCCAGCAGCGGAGGACTAGGGTATGGCTACACCTTC.

The chain uses TRBV7-9 and TRBJ2-7; tentatively, D is TRBD1 (6 bases). The CDR3 spans 15 residues. The V and J ends lost 1 base and 2 bases respectively, with 12 bases between them. Germline V lookup: CDR1 SEHNR, CDR2 FQNEAQ (reference sequence). In DNA, the CDR3 is TGTGCCAGCAGCTTAGGGGCAGGGGCAACCTACGAGCAGTACTTC. Translation: CASSLGAGATYEQYF.

The rearrangement joins TRBV27 to TRBJ1-1, with 7 positions matching TRBD1. Unmatched junction bases numbered 15, after V lost 6 bases and J lost 14 bases. The CDR3 runs to 13 residues. Germline V lookup: CDR1 MNHEY, CDR2 SMNVEV (reference sequence). Written as DNA, the CDR3 is TGTGCCAGCAGCCCCTTCCGGGACAGACCCCGATTCTTT. This encodes CASSPFRDRPRFF.

The chain has TRBV6-5 and TRBJ1-5; a possible D gene is TRBD1 (5 bases). Germline lookup yields CDR1 MNHEY and CDR2 SVGAGI. The CDR3 is 15 amino acids. V was clipped by 2 bases and J by 4 bases, with 12 bases between them. The CDR3 DNA reads TGTGCCAGCAGTTACGGCACAGGTCCTAATCAGCCCCAGCATTTT. Translating gives CASSYGTGPNQPQHF.

The sample holds a few counts of this clone. The chain recombines TRBV7-9 with TRBJ2-2; D is perhaps TRBD2 (6 bases). CDR3 length: 16 residues. Trimming left V 5 bases short and J 0 bases short, with 13 bases between. CDR1 and CDR2 from the germline V gene are SEHNR and FQNEAQ (reference sequence). CDR3 amino acids: CASSKAEGANTGELFF. The CDR3 DNA is TGTGCCAGCAGCAAAGCGGAGGGCGCGAACACCGGGGAGCTGTTTTTT. Complete variable domain (other parts from reference TRBV7-9 and TRBJ2-2): DTGVSQNPRHKITKRGQNVTFRCDPISEHNRLYWYRQTLGQGPEFLTYFQNEAQLEKSRLLSDRFSAERPKGSFSTLEIQRTEQGDSAMYLCASSKAEGANTGELFFGEGSRLTVL.

The chain carries TRBV7-9 and TRBJ2-7; 8 bases line up with TRBD1. This CDR3 is 14 amino acids long. The V gene end was trimmed by 5 bases and the J gene end by 4 bases; junction bases not matched to a gene: 7. Germline V gives CDR1 SEHNR, CDR2 FQNEAQ (reference sequence). CDR3 in DNA: TGTGCCAGCAGCCCCGTGGGACAGGTTTACGAGCAGTACTTC. Translated: CASSPVGQVYEQYF.

This rearrangement joins TRBV5-6 to TRBJ2-7; a weak D match, TRBD2 (7 bases). The CDR3 runs to 13 residues. V shed 7 bases and J shed 6 bases, with 17 bases lying between them. Germline lookup yields CDR1 SGHDT and CDR2 YYEEEE. CDR3 region: CASRLRGAFEQYF. DNA for the CDR3: TGTGCCAGCCGACTCCGGGGGGCTTTCGAGCAGTACTTC.

V is TRBV5-5 and J is TRBJ2-4; TRBD1 matches 12 bases. Per germline, CDR1 SGHKS and CDR2 YYEKEE (reference sequence). V was pared by 4 bases and J by 8 bases, with 4 bases of the junction left unmatched. The CDR3 loop spans 14 amino acids. The CDR3 loop is CASSPGQGAYIQYF. In DNA, the CDR3 is TGTGCCAGCAGCCCGGGACAGGGGGCATACATTCAGTACTTC. The whole variable domain, filled in from reference TRBV5-5 and TRBJ2-4, reads DAGVTQSPTHLIKTRGQQVTLRCSPISGHKSVSWYQQVLGQGPQFIFQYYEKEERGRGNFPDRFSARQFPNYSSELNVNALLLGDSALYLCASSPGQGAYIQYFGAGTRLSVL.

This chain connects TRBV2 to TRBJ2-5, with a possible D match to TRBD1 (5 bases). The CDR3 length is 13 residues. The ends were cut back, 6 bases at V and 0 bases at J, with 8 bases in the middle. CDR1 is SNHLY, CDR2 FYNNEI, per germline. In DNA, the CDR3 is TGTGCCAGCAGGATACAGGACCAAGAGACCCAGTACTTC. Amino acid sequence: CASRIQDQETQYF.

The chain carries TRBV7-9 and TRBJ1-4; 12 bases agree with TRBD1. CDR1 and CDR2 from the germline V gene are SEHNR and FQNEAQ (reference sequence). The CDR3 has 14 amino acids. J gave up 8 bases and V 6 bases, and 4 bases lay outside the gene matches. In DNA, the CDR3 is TGTGCCAGCAGGGGACAGGGGGCGAGAGAAAAACTGTTTTTT. This encodes CASRGQGAREKLFF.

This sequence joins TRBV27 and TRBJ2-1; D tentatively reads TRBD1 or TRBD2 (5 bases each). This CDR3 contains 12 residues. Germline V gene sequence: CDR1 MNHEY, CDR2 SMNVEV (reference sequence). Trimming removed 7 bases from V and 10 bases from J, with 14 bases in between. CDR3 DNA: TGTGCCAGCATGGGACCCTCGGTGGAGCAGTTCTTC. This encodes CASMGPSVEQFF.

This rearrangement joins TRBV28 to TRBJ2-4; either TRBD1 or TRBD2 may fit D (5 bases each). Germline lookup yields CDR1 MDHEN and CDR2 SYDVKM. Trimming left V 6 bases short and J 1 base short, with 13 bases between. The CDR3 totals 15 residues. The CDR3 bases are TGTGCCAGCAGGGGGGTAGTGATGGCCAAAAACATTCAGTACTTC. Protein product: CASRGVVMAKNIQYF.

The gene calls are TRBV2 and TRBJ2-7; TRBD2 agrees at 15 bases. This CDR3 comprises 17 residues. Germline CDR1 reads SNHLY; CDR2 reads FYNNEI. The junction had 10 bases not matched to a gene; V was cut back by 9 bases and J by 1 base. The CDR3, as DNA: TGTGCCAGTACCGGGACTAGCGGGAGGACCAGGTCCTACGAGCAGTACTTC. This gives the protein CASTGTSGRTRSYEQYF.

This chain links TRBV14 with TRBJ2-1; D is undetermined. Germline values: CDR1 SGHDN, CDR2 FVKESK. The CDR3 extends over 15 amino acids. The germline V and J ends were trimmed by 2 bases and 2 bases, with 10 bases remaining between them. CDR3 sequence (DNA): TGTGCCAGCAGCCAATCCGGGTCCACCTACAATGAGCAGTTCTTC. This encodes CASSQSGSTYNEQFF. The whole variable domain, filled in from reference TRBV14 and TRBJ2-1, reads EAGVTQFPSHSVIEKGQTVTLRCDPISGHDNLYWYRRVMGKEIKFLLHFVKESKQDESGMPNNRFLAERTGGTYSTLKVQPAELEDSGVYFCASSQSGSTYNEQFFGPGTRLTVL.

The rearrangement joins TRBV5-1 to TRBJ1-1, with 9 bases identical to TRBD1. Trimming at V came to 2 bases and at J to 3 bases, leaving 5 bases not matched to a gene. This CDR3 comprises 15 residues. Germline V lookup: CDR1 SGHRS, CDR2 YFSETQ. The CDR3: CASSLQGARDTEAFF. As DNA, the CDR3 is TGCGCCAGCAGCTTACAGGGGGCCAGGGACACTGAAGCTTTCTTT.